These 24 T cell receptor beta chains came from one sample sequenced in a study of somatic mutations in cytotoxic T cells in rheumatoid arthritis. Clones were sequenced by immunoSEQ multiplex PCR, and TCRdb holds only the in-frame ones, with some missing. The sample gives 27,000 or so clones, roughly 86% of which show up once; roughly 9.6% is in the top ten. The sequencing input was CD8+ T cells sorted from blood. These receptors came from an adult with rheumatoid arthritis.

The CDR3 sequence: CASSYPTTGWNYEQYF. Here the CDR3 DNA reads TGTGCCAGCAGTTACCCCACGACAGGGTGGAACTACGAGCAGTACTTC. This chain connects TRBV6-6 to TRBJ2-7; TRBD1 matches at 7 bases. This CDR3 has 16 residues. Germline V CDR1 and CDR2: MNHNY, SVGAGI (reference sequence). Losses at the gene ends were 2 bases for V and 3 bases for J; bases not matched to a gene: 10.

This rearrangement joins TRBV6-5 to TRBJ1-2; D perhaps matches TRBD1 (6 bases). Trimming left V 2 bases short and J 4 bases short, with 11 bases between. Germline assignment: CDR1 MNHEY and CDR2 SVGAGI. CDR3 length equals 14 residues. DNA for the CDR3: TGTGCCAGCAGTTACGCAGGGGACGTCTATGGCTACACCTTC. Protein sequence: CASSYAGDVYGYTF.

The CDR3 reads CAWRGINYGYTF. In DNA form, the CDR3 reads TGTGCCTGGAGAGGGATAAACTATGGCTACACCTTC. This chain uses TRBV30 with TRBJ1-2; D remains ambiguous. With 3 bases removed from V and 2 bases from J, the gap between germline ends came to 7 bases. This CDR3 has 12 amino acids. The germline V gene encodes CDR1 GTSNPN and CDR2 SVGIG (reference sequence). Together with reference TRBV30 and TRBJ1-2, the CDR3 gives the full variable domain: SQTIHQWPATLVQPVGSPLSLECTVEGTSNPNLYWYRQAAGRGLQLLFYSVGIGQISSEVPQNLSASRPQDRQFILSSKKLLLSDSGFYLCAWRGINYGYTFGSGTRLTVV.

This CDR3 is CAWTGRREDEQFF. DNA of the CDR3: TGTGCCTGGACGGGACGCCGGGAAGATGAGCAGTTCTTC. This chain uses TRBV30 with TRBJ2-1; D could derive from TRBD1 or TRBD2 (5 bases each). Trimming removed 4 bases at V and 8 bases at J, with 15 bases between. This CDR3 spans 13 amino acids. In germline, CDR1 is GTSNPN, CDR2 SVGIG (reference sequence).

The V call is TRBV4-1, the J call TRBJ2-5, with TRBD1 as a possible D gene (5 bases). This CDR3 region has 15 residues. V was trimmed by 1 base and J by 2 bases, leaving 11 bases between them. The V gene's germline CDR1 is MGHRA and CDR2 YSYEKL. The DNA for the CDR3 is TGCGCCAGCAGCCAAGGACAGCCCGCTCAAGAGACCCAGTACTTC. As protein: CASSQGQPAQETQYF.

The chain is built from TRBV28 and TRBJ2-7, with TRBD1 matching over 7 bases. Unmatched junction bases numbered 10, after V lost 4 bases and J lost 1 base. CDR3 length: 16 residues. The V gene's germline CDR1 is MDHEN and CDR2 SYDVKM. The CDR3 DNA is TGTGCCAGCAGTTCCCCGGTTCGACAGGGATCCTACGAGCAGTACTTC. Amino acid sequence: CASSSPVRQGSYEQYF.

This chain joins TRBV5-1 and TRBJ2-1; D ambiguous. The CDR3 loop spans 11 amino acids. CDR1 SGHRS and CDR2 YFSETQ come from the germline V gene. V was cut by 5 bases and J by 4 bases, with 4 bases left in between. CDR3 residues: CASRRYNEQFF. For the CDR3, the DNA is TGCGCCAGCAGACGTTACAATGAGCAGTTCTTC.

The J gene is TRBJ2-1, the V gene TRBV6-5; no clear D. The CDR3 loop spans 14 amino acids. V was pared by 4 bases and J by 5 bases, with 12 bases between. From germline, CDR1 is MNHEY and CDR2 SVGAGI. The CDR3 sequence: CASSSPGPNNEQFF. The CDR3 DNA reads TGTGCCAGCAGTTCCCCCGGACCAAACAATGAGCAGTTCTTC.

This clone showed up just a few times. The J gene is TRBJ2-7, the V gene TRBV6-5; the match to TRBD2 covers 7 bases. From germline, CDR1 is MNHEY and CDR2 SVGAGI. This CDR3 has 13 residues. The J segment lost 9 bases and the V segment lost 7 bases, leaving 12 bases of the junction unmatched. DNA of the CDR3: TGTGCCAGCAATTCCAGGGAGGGGATTGGGCAGTACTTC. This gives the protein CASNSREGIGQYF.

This clone was seen once. This chain joins TRBV27 and TRBJ2-2; D not resolved. Germline V gene sequence: CDR1 MNHEY, CDR2 SMNVEV (reference sequence). V lost 0 bases and J 5 bases, leaving 13 bases between the germline ends. The CDR3 length is 16 residues. The CDR3 spells CASSLSNRVVTGELFF. DNA of the CDR3: TGTGCCAGCAGTTTATCGAACAGAGTTGTGACCGGGGAGCTGTTTTTT.

The chain has TRBV5-1 and TRBJ2-2; TRBD2 is a possible D gene (6 bases). The V end was cut by 0 bases, the J end by 7 bases, with 16 bases between. The CDR3 totals 16 residues. CDR1 is SGHRS, CDR2 YFSETQ, per germline. CDR3: CASSLGSPGGNGELFF. CDR3 sequence (DNA): TGCGCCAGCAGCTTGGGGTCTCCCGGCGGGAACGGGGAGCTGTTTTTT. The entire variable domain, with the rest obtained from reference TRBV5-1 and TRBJ2-2, is as follows: KAGVTQTPRYLIKTRGQQVTLSCSPISGHRSVSWYQQTPGQGLQFLFEYFSETQRNKGNFPGRFSGRQFSNSRSEMNVSTLELGDSALYLCASSLGSPGGNGELFFGEGSRLTVL.

Only one count was recorded for this clone. This chain joins TRBV27 and TRBJ2-1; D is possibly TRBD1 (6 bases). The germline V gene has CDR1 MNHEY and CDR2 SMNVEV (reference sequence). V lost 6 bases to trimming and J lost 6 bases, with 15 bases between them. This CDR3 comprises 14 residues. The CDR3 is CASRELGGSNEQFF. CDR3 sequence (DNA): TGTGCCAGCAGGGAACTAGGGGGAAGCAATGAGCAGTTCTTC.

The chain couples TRBV5-1 to TRBJ2-2; TRBD2 might be the D (6 bases). Germline V CDR1 and CDR2: SGHRS, YFSETQ. The CDR3 is 14 amino acids. Trimming removed 3 bases at V and 8 bases at J, with 14 bases between. In DNA form, the CDR3 reads TGCGCCAGCAGCTCCGGGACTGGTGCGGGGGAGCTGTTTTTT. Protein product: CASSSGTGAGELFF.

The chain employs TRBV6-6 and TRBJ2-7; D is possibly TRBD1 (7 bases). In germline, CDR1 is MNHNY, CDR2 SVGAGI (reference sequence). V lost 0 bases and J lost 3, with 15 bases in between. The CDR3 has 16 amino acids. This chain's CDR3 is CASSYSAEGAIYEQYF. The CDR3 bases are TGTGCCAGCAGTTACTCGGCGGAGGGGGCTATCTACGAGCAGTACTTC.

V gene TRBV7-9 combines with J gene TRBJ2-7, with unresolved D. The germline gives CDR1 SEHNR, CDR2 FQNEAQ (reference sequence). V was pared by 1 base and J by 6 bases, with 7 bases between. The CDR3 sequence is 12 residues long. CDR3 amino acids: CASSLVWGEQYF. CDR3 sequence (DNA): TGTGCCAGCAGCTTAGTGTGGGGCGAGCAGTACTTC.

The chain combines TRBV7-9 with TRBJ2-7; the D gene is possibly TRBD1 (5 bases). CDR3 size: 13 residues. V dropped 2 bases and J dropped 3 bases, with 8 bases sitting between them. Germline CDR1 SEHNR, CDR2 FQNEAQ (reference sequence). CDR3 bases: TGTGCCAGCAGCTTATCCAGGGACTACGAGCAGTACTTC. Its protein is CASSLSRDYEQYF.

The chain couples TRBV5-1 to TRBJ2-7; tentative D call: TRBD2 (5 bases). The CDR3 loop spans 14 amino acids. CDR1 is SGHRS and CDR2 is YFSETQ in the germline V gene. Deletions cut 5 bases from V and 3 bases from J, with 15 bases between. CDR3 nucleotide sequence: TGCGCCAGCAGTTCACTAGAACGGAGCTACGAGCAGTACTTC. This gives the protein CASSSLERSYEQYF.

The genes are TRBV14 and TRBJ1-4; unclear D gene. V dropped 0 bases and J dropped 10 bases, with 15 bases sitting between them. The CDR3 length is 15 residues. Germline loops: CDR1 SGHDN, CDR2 FVKESK. The CDR3 reads CASSQDWQDSGKLFF. CDR3 bases: TGTGCCAGCAGCCAAGATTGGCAGGACTCGGGAAAACTGTTTTTT.

V gene TRBV15 combines with J gene TRBJ2-5; 8 bases agree with TRBD2. Trimming at V came to 10 bases and at J to 0 bases, leaving 7 bases not matched to a gene. This CDR3 is built from 14 residues. Germline V gives CDR1 LNHNV, CDR2 YYDKDF (reference sequence). CDR3 sequence reads: CASGGTTYQETQYF. The CDR3 coding sequence is TGTGCCAGCGGGGGGACAACGTACCAAGAGACCCAGTACTTC.

V and J are TRBV19 and TRBJ2-1; the match to TRBD2 covers 7 bases. J was trimmed by 4 bases and V by 3 bases; bases with no gene match: 6. Germline CDR1 and CDR2: LNHDA and SQIVND (reference sequence). The CDR3 extends over 15 amino acids. CDR3 sequence (DNA): TGTGCCAGTAGTATTGAAACGGGAGGATACAATGAGCAGTTCTTC. Residues: CASSIETGGYNEQFF. Looking up the rest from reference TRBV19 and TRBJ2-1 gives the full variable domain: DGGITQSPKYLFRKEGQNVTLSCEQNLNHDAMYWYRQDPGQGLRLIYYSQIVNDFQKGDIAEGYSVSREKKESFPLTVTSAQKNPTAFYLCASSIETGGYNEQFFGPGTRLTVL.

The genes are TRBV5-1 and TRBJ2-7, with D unresolved. The CDR3 is 13 residues long. V gave up 7 bases and J gave up 0 bases, with 11 bases separating them. The germline V gene has CDR1 SGHRS and CDR2 YFSETQ. The CDR3 loop reads CASHDGASYEQYF. CDR3 bases: TGCGCCAGCCACGACGGAGCCTCCTACGAGCAGTACTTC. Drawing the rest from reference TRBV5-1 and TRBJ2-7, the complete variable domain is KAGVTQTPRYLIKTRGQQVTLSCSPISGHRSVSWYQQTPGQGLQFLFEYFSETQRNKGNFPGRFSGRQFSNSRSEMNVSTLELGDSALYLCASHDGASYEQYFGPGTRLTVT.

The chain employs TRBV10-1 and TRBJ2-1, with 8 bases matching TRBD2. The CDR3 totals 17 residues. V dropped 3 bases and J dropped 2; count of bases not matched to a gene: 9. The germline CDR1 and CDR2 sequences are WNHNN and SYGVQD (reference sequence). CDR3 DNA: TGCGCCAGCAGTGACCACCGTCTAGCGGGCCCCTACAATGAGCAGTTCTTC. Its translation is CASSDHRLAGPYNEQFF.

V usage is TRBV7-6 and J usage is TRBJ2-2; no reliable D call. Between the trimmed V and J ends, which lost 7 bases and 6 bases, there was a span of 9 bases. CDR1 and CDR2 from the germline V gene are SGHVS and FNYEAQ. This CDR3 spans 12 amino acids. Here the CDR3 DNA reads TGTGCCAGCACGTCGGAGTCCGGGGAGCTGTTTTTT. Amino acids: CASTSESGELFF. The variable domain in full, completed from reference TRBV7-6 and TRBJ2-2, reads GAGVSQSPRYKVTKRGQDVALRCDPISGHVSLYWYRQALGQGPEFLTYFNYEAQQDKSGLPNDRFSAERPEGSISTLTIQRTEQRDSAMYRCASTSESGELFFGEGSRLTVL.

The chain is built from TRBV29-1 and TRBJ2-3; TRBD2 matches 7 bases. After removal of 1 base from V and 0 bases from J, the junction contained 16 bases not matched to a gene. This CDR3 is 19 amino acids long. From germline, CDR1 is SQVTM and CDR2 ANQGSEA. In DNA form, the CDR3 reads TGCAGCGTTGAAGTAGGTGCGGGGAGGGGATATACTAGCACAGATACGCAGTATTTT. It encodes CSVEVGAGRGYTSTDTQYF.